Included here is one T cell receptor beta chain sequence, with context. The antigen is unknown. Assay: immunoSEQ multiplex PCR; the TCRdb copy retains only in-frame clones and omits some. This sample carries about 40,000 clones, roughly 90% of them seen once, and the ten largest clones take 0.45% to 0.65%. The sample originates from a study of OX40 agonist ivuxolimab in advanced cancers. Across the whole study: Those treated in dose escalation had hepatocellular carcinoma, melanoma, renal cell cancer or head and neck cancer. General study results and limits: At 0.1-3.0 mg/kg, partial responders had clonal expansion among the lowest observed. CD8+ T cells (on average) carried more expanded clones than CD4+ T cells.

V shed 5 bases and J shed 4 bases, with 24 bases lying between them. The CDR3 covers 17 residues. Germline V gene sequence: CDR1 PRHDT, CDR2 FYEKMQ (reference sequence). This specimen consisted of CD4+ or CD8+ T cells sorted from blood, obtained in a trial of the OX40 agonist ivuxolimab. This TCR was recovered from an adult with an advanced solid tumor such as melanoma, head and neck, liver or kidney cancer. The chain couples TRBV13 to TRBJ2-7; D unresolved. In DNA form, the CDR3 reads TGTGCCAGCAGCAGATTTACACCGGGTCTTGGGCCGTACGAGCAGTACTTC. It specifies CASSRFTPGLGPYEQYF.